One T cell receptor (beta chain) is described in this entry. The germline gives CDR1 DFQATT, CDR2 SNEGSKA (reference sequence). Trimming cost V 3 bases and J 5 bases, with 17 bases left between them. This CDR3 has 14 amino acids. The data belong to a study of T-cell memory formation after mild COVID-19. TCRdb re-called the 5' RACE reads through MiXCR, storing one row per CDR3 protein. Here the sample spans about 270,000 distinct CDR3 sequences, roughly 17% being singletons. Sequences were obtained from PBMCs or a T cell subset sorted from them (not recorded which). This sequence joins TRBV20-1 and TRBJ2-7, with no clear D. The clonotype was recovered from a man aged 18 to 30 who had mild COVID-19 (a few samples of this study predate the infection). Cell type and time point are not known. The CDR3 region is CSASPRKVPNEQYF. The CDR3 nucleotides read TGCAGTGCTAGTCCCCGGAAAGTACCTAACGAGCAGTACTTC.